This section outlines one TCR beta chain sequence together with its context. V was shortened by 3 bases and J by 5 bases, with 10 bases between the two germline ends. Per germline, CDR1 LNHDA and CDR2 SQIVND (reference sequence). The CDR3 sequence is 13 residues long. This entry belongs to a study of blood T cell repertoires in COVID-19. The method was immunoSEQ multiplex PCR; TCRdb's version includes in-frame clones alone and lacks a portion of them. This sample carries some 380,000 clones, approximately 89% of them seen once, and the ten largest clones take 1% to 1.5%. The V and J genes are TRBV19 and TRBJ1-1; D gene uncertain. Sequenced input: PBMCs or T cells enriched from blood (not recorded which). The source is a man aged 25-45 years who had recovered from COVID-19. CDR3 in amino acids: CASSIWADTEAFF. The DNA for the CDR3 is TGTGCCAGTAGTATTTGGGCAGATACTGAAGCTTTCTTT.